This is a list of T cell receptor beta chains from one sample in a study of STAT3 mutations in large granular lymphocyte leukemia. Clones were sequenced by immunoSEQ multiplex PCR, and TCRdb holds only the in-frame ones, with some missing. The repertoire holds about 12,000 clones, with 70% to 80% as singletons. Sequenced input: peripheral blood mononuclear cells. All receptors come from a man aged 55 to 70 with T-cell large granular lymphocyte leukemia. Some clones in this sample may be carry-over from other donors' samples. CDR3s include the opening cysteine and the closing phenylalanine or tryptophan. The order of the fields is J gene, clone size, V gene, D gene, CDR3 protein, CDR3 DNA. D genes are given only for firm matches. Clone size, where shown, is once, few, many, or a class for clones that have expanded.

TRBJ2-7	.	TRBV4-2	.	CASSPATSWGYEQYF	TGTGCCAGCAGCCCAGCGACTAGTTGGGGCTACGAGCAGTACTTC
TRBJ2-6	.	TRBV5-5	TRBD1	CASSLQGSNVLTF	TGTGCCAGCAGCTTACAGGGGTCCAACGTCCTGACTTTC
TRBJ2-2	.	TRBV5-1	.	CASSLRVTGELFF	TGCGCCAGCAGCTTGAGGGTAACAGGGGAGCTGTTTTTT
TRBJ1-1	.	TRBV27	.	CASSLSTAGSPEAFF	TGTGCCAGCAGTTTATCGACGGCAGGGAGTCCTGAAGCTTTCTTT
TRBJ1-1	once	TRBV29-1	.	CSVSRASNTEAFF	TGCAGCGTTTCAAGGGCCTCGAACACTGAAGCTTTCTTT
TRBJ2-3	.	TRBV19	TRBD2	CASSLTVAGGPGDTQYF	TGTGCCAGTAGTCTCACCGTAGCGGGAGGGCCTGGAGATACGCAGTATTTT
TRBJ2-7	once	TRBV28	TRBD1	CASLSAGQGQHEQYF	TGTGCCAGCTTAAGCGCGGGACAGGGTCAACACGAGCAGTACTTC
TRBJ1-5	.	TRBV5-6	TRBD1	CASKSDRERDQPQHF	TGTGCCAGCAAGTCGGACAGGGAAAGGGACCAGCCCCAGCATTTT
TRBJ1-5	.	TRBV5-8	.	CASSLVGSWQPQHF	TGTGCCAGCAGCTTGGTAGGGTCTTGGCAGCCCCAGCATTTT
TRBJ2-1	.	TRBV7-2	TRBD2	CASSPGTSDLEQFF	TGTGCCAGCAGCCCTGGCACTAGCGACCTTGAGCAGTTCTTC
TRBJ1-1	once	TRBV28	.	CASSSHGQTEAFF	TGTGCCAGCAGTTCCCATGGACAGACTGAAGCTTTCTTT
TRBJ1-3	.	TRBV7-9	.	CASSPVGASGNTIYF	TGTGCCAGCAGCCCCGTAGGGGCCTCTGGAAACACCATATATTTT
TRBJ2-1	.	TRBV5-6	TRBD2	CASSLVQLAATSSYNEQFF	TGTGCCAGCAGCTTGGTTCAGCTAGCGGCTACCAGCTCCTACAATGAGCAGTTCTTC
TRBJ2-5	.	TRBV6-1	.	CASSDRVETQYF	TGTGCCAGCAGTGACAGGGTGGAGACCCAGTACTTC
TRBJ2-7	.	TRBV5-1	.	CASSSQGAPGGEQYF	TGCGCCAGCAGCTCACAGGGAGCGCCAGGGGGGGAGCAGTACTTC
TRBJ2-2	.	TRBV12-5	.	CASGSWDGRNTGELFF	TGTGCTAGTGGTTCCTGGGACGGACGGAACACCGGGGAGCTGTTTTTT
TRBJ2-3	once	TRBV30	TRBD2	CAWTDGLAGDTQYF	TGTGCCTGGACCGACGGACTAGCAGGAGATACGCAGTATTTT
TRBJ2-2	.	TRBV29-1	TRBD2	CSVATSGRVGELFF	TGCAGCGTAGCGACTAGCGGGAGAGTCGGGGAGCTGTTTTTT
TRBJ1-4	few	TRBV18	.	CASSQGGANEKLFF	TGTGCCAGCTCACAAGGGGGAGCTAATGAAAAACTGTTTTTT
TRBJ2-2	.	TRBV29-1	TRBD2	CSVEASGADTGELFF	TGCAGCGTTGAGGCTAGCGGAGCCGACACCGGGGAGCTGTTTTTT
TRBJ2-7	.	TRBV27	.	CASSLYTSFEQYF	TGTGCCAGCAGTTTGTACACCTCATTCGAGCAGTACTTC
TRBJ2-3	.	TRBV5-1	.	CASSPTTTGSLAGSTDTQYF	TGCGCCAGCAGCCCGACAACGACAGGGTCCCTAGCGGGTAGCACAGATACGCAGTATTTT
TRBJ2-5	.	TRBV2	.	CASSEDRTQYF	TGTGCCAGCAGTGAAGATCGGACCCAGTACTTC
TRBJ2-7	few	TRBV27	TRBD2	CASTSRRLAGAEQYF	TGTGCCAGCACCTCCCGTCGACTAGCGGGAGCCGAGCAGTACTTC
TRBJ1-5	.	TRBV6-6	TRBD1	CASSHRGLAQPQHF	TGTGCCAGCAGTCACAGGGGATTGGCTCAGCCCCAGCATTTT
TRBJ2-1	once	TRBV5-4	.	CASSQGGGVKNEQFF	TGTGCCAGCAGCCAAGGCGGGGGCGTAAAAAATGAGCAGTTCTTC
TRBJ2-7	.	TRBV6-5	TRBD2	CASSWTSGRAGYEQYF	TGTGCCAGCAGTTGGACTAGCGGGAGGGCCGGGTACGAGCAGTACTTC
TRBJ2-7	few	TRBV2	.	CASAGGYSYEQYF	TGTGCCAGCGCTGGGGGCTACTCCTACGAGCAGTACTTC
TRBJ1-2	.	TRBV9	.	CASSQSGRNYGYTF	TGTGCCAGCAGCCAGTCGGGCAGAAACTATGGCTACACCTTC
TRBJ2-7	.	TRBV5-1	TRBD1	CASSPGQGEEQYF	TGCGCCAGCAGCCCGGGACAGGGCGAAGAGCAGTACTTC
TRBJ2-5	.	TRBV10-2	TRBD2	CASRSGGGGGETQYF	TGCGCCAGCAGGTCGGGAGGGGGAGGTGGAGAGACCCAGTACTTC
TRBJ2-3	.	TRBV7-8	TRBD2	CASSLSVAGAPDTQYF	TGTGCCAGCAGCTTATCGGTAGCGGGAGCCCCAGATACGCAGTATTTT
TRBJ2-1	.	TRBV6-6	TRBD2	CASRQTSGAYNEQFF	TGTGCCAGCAGGCAGACTAGCGGGGCCTACAATGAGCAGTTCTTC
TRBJ1-2	.	TRBV5-8	TRBD1	CASSRTGNYGYTF	TGTGCCAGCAGCCGGACAGGGAACTATGGCTACACCTTC
TRBJ2-2	.	TRBV18	.	CASSPGTHTGELFF	TGTGCCAGCTCACCAGGGACACACACCGGGGAGCTGTTTTTT
TRBJ2-3	.	TRBV5-1	.	CASTWDGTSTDTQYF	TGCGCCAGCACATGGGACGGTACTAGCACAGATACGCAGTATTTT
TRBJ2-1	few	TRBV29-1	.	CSASVSYNEQFF	TGCAGCGCTAGCGTCTCATACAATGAGCAGTTCTTC
TRBJ2-1	.	TRBV10-2	TRBD2	CASRVAGSSYNEQFF	TGCGCCAGCAGAGTAGCGGGAAGCTCCTACAATGAGCAGTTCTTC
TRBJ1-4	.	TRBV4-1	.	CASSRDHLLRELEKLFF	TGCGCCAGCAGCCGAGACCACTTATTGAGGGAACTCGAAAAACTGTTTTTT
TRBJ2-7	.	TRBV20-1	.	CSASETREQYF	TGCAGTGCTAGCGAAACTCGGGAGCAGTACTTC
TRBJ2-2	.	TRBV4-1	TRBD2	CASSQGTSRHVTGELFF	TGCGCCAGCAGCCAAGGGACTAGCCGCCACGTAACGGGGGAGCTGTTTTTT
TRBJ2-1	.	TRBV7-9	TRBD1	CASSGERQGGNEQFF	TGTGCCAGCAGCGGAGAGCGACAGGGTGGCAATGAGCAGTTCTTC
TRBJ1-4	.	TRBV19	.	CDKVGDVEKLFF	TGTGACAAGGTGGGTGACGTTGAAAAACTGTTTTTT
TRBJ1-5	.	TRBV4-1	TRBD1	CASSQGPGQGRPQHF	TGCGCCAGCAGCCAAGGACCGGGACAGGGGAGGCCCCAGCATTTT
TRBJ2-1	.	TRBV4-1	.	CASSQVAGNEQFF	TGCGCCAGCAGCCAAGTAGCTGGGAATGAGCAGTTCTTC
TRBJ1-1	once	TRBV29-1	.	CSAERDTEAFF	TGCAGCGCTGAAAGGGACACTGAAGCTTTCTTT
TRBJ2-1	.	TRBV18	TRBD2	CASSLGLAGGPYEQFF	TGTGCCAGCTCACTAGGACTAGCGGGAGGGCCTTATGAGCAGTTCTTC
TRBJ1-2	.	TRBV5-4	.	CASSFAGLPNGYTF	TGTGCCAGCAGCTTCGCGGGACTTCCAAATGGCTACACCTTC
TRBJ2-3	.	TRBV19	TRBD2	CASSIAGGEDTQYF	TGTGCCAGTAGTATAGCGGGGGGTGAAGATACGCAGTATTTT
TRBJ2-7	.	TRBV19	TRBD1	CASSPSTGTGADEQYF	TGTGCCAGTAGTCCGAGCACCGGGACAGGGGCGGACGAGCAGTACTTC
TRBJ2-2	once	TRBV6-6	.	CASSYHITREELFF	TGTGCCAGCAGTTACCATATAACCAGGGAGGAGCTGTTTTTT
TRBJ2-7	.	TRBV6-5	TRBD1	CASRSNSGQGDEQYF	TGTGCCAGCAGGTCTAACTCGGGACAGGGAGACGAGCAGTACTTC